The entry below describes one T cell receptor (beta chain). Its antigen is currently unknown. The data were taken from a study of cytomegalovirus exposure and HLA in healthy donors. About the research overall: It was reported in a later analysis that the 90 to 150 validation repertoires used the same platform as the roughly 700 first-cohort repertoires. Study outcomes and limitations: While the bulk of TCR sequences proved rare, some public TCRs turned up in many donors.

Using immunoSEQ multiplex PCR, the repertoire was profiled, and TCRdb retains in-frame clones only, with some absent. The sample consists of about 110,000 clones, around nine tenths of them appearing once. The donors were in the roughly 130-subject validation cohort; that cohort was separate from the roughly 620-subject first cohort. CDR3 length: 18 amino acids. CDR1 MNHGY and CDR2 SVAAGI come from the germline V gene. The trim removed 2 bases at V and 4 bases at J, leaving 9 bases unmatched. Sequencing was carried out using PBMCs. This clonotype originated in a young woman in good health and CMV-seronegative. V is TRBV6-9 and J is TRBJ2-1, with TRBD2 matching over 12 bases. The CDR3 sequence: CASSYPWTSGMKYNEQFF. The DNA of the CDR3 is TGTGCCAGCAGTTATCCCTGGACTAGCGGGATGAAATACAATGAGCAGTTCTTC.